What follows is one T cell receptor (beta chain) and its context. Two consecutive negative NP/OP PCR tests, clearance, or resolved symptoms defined Cohort 3 recovery. This sample was included in a study of blood T cell repertoires in COVID-19. The repertoire was sequenced with immunoSEQ multiplex PCR; TCRdb's copy has only in-frame clones and lacks some. The repertoire consists of under 350,000 clones, with roughly 90% occurring once and the leading ten covering around 2.6%. The specimen sequenced was PBMCs or T cells enriched from blood (not recorded which). This clonotype originated in a man in his 60s who had recovered from COVID-19.

CDR3 amino acids: CATSDFLGLQETQYF. The CDR3 region has the DNA TGTGCCACCAGTGATTTCTTGGGACTTCAAGAGACCCAGTACTTC. This rearrangement joins TRBV24-1 to TRBJ2-5, with D possibly matching TRBD2 (6 bases). V lost 1 base to trimming and J lost 2 bases, with 10 bases between them. Germline V CDR1 and CDR2: KGHDR, SFDVKD. CDR3 length: 15 amino acids.